The next 6 T cell receptor beta chains were all read from a single sample in a study of blood T cell repertoires in COVID-19. The data were produced by immunoSEQ multiplex PCR, yet TCRdb's version contains in-frame clones alone and is incomplete. The sample carries 250,000 to 400,000 clones, more than 75% recorded once. The sequenced material came from peripheral blood. These receptors all stem from a man in his fifties or sixties with active or convalescent COVID-19.

The chain carries TRBV18 and TRBJ1-1; D is possibly TRBD1 (6 bases). The CDR3 loop spans 19 amino acids. Germline values: CDR1 KGHSH, CDR2 LQKENI. The germline V and J ends were trimmed by 1 base and 0 bases, with 21 bases remaining between them. The CDR3 sequence: CASSPLYLGQNDLNTEAFF. CDR3 DNA: TGTGCCAGCTCACCACTTTATCTAGGACAGAATGATTTGAACACTGAAGCTTTCTTT.

The chain combines TRBV30 with TRBJ2-5; D is undetermined. The CDR3 has 15 residues. Germline lookup yields CDR1 GTSNPN and CDR2 SVGIG (reference sequence). The germline V and J ends were trimmed by 0 bases and 5 bases, with 16 bases remaining between them. CDR3 amino acids: CAWSVRPLSSETQYF. The CDR3 coding sequence is TGTGCCTGGAGTGTACGTCCCCTAAGTTCTGAGACCCAGTACTTC.

J is TRBJ1-4 and V is TRBV5-6; the match to TRBD1 covers 9 bases. V was pared by 4 bases and J by 5 bases, with 6 bases of the junction left unmatched. The CDR3 extends over 15 amino acids. Germline CDR1 and CDR2: SGHDT and YYEEEE. As DNA, the CDR3 is TGTGCCAGCAGCGACTCCGGGACAGGGAATGAAAAACTGTTTTTT. Translated: CASSDSGTGNEKLFF. Full variable domain (remainder filled in from reference TRBV5-6 and TRBJ1-4): DAGVTQSPTHLIKTRGQQVTLRCSPKSGHDTVSWYQQALGQGPQFIFQYYEEEERQRGNFPDRFSGHQFPNYSSELNVNALLLGDSALYLCASSDSGTGNEKLFFGSGTQLSVL.

To note about this clone: This same CDR3 is encoded by further DNA sequences in the sample. V is TRBV18 and J is TRBJ1-6, with D perhaps TRBD1 (6 bases). The CDR3 totals 14 residues. The germline V gene has CDR1 KGHSH and CDR2 LQKENI. V lost 1 base, J lost 8 bases, and 9 bases lay in between. DNA of the CDR3: TGTGCCAGCTCACCACGACAGGACGATTCACCCCTCCACTTT. Protein product: CASSPRQDDSPLHF.

This chain uses TRBV19 with TRBJ2-2, with D perhaps TRBD2 (6 bases). Trimming shortened V by 6 bases and J by 0 bases, and 11 bases separated the two germline ends. CDR3 length: 15 residues. Germline V lookup: CDR1 LNHDA, CDR2 SQIVND (reference sequence). The CDR3 spells CASRMGGANTGELFF. In nucleotides, the CDR3 is TGTGCCAGTAGAATGGGGGGTGCGAACACCGGGGAGCTGTTTTTT. The whole variable domain, filled in from reference TRBV19 and TRBJ2-2, reads DGGITQSPKYLFRKEGQNVTLSCEQNLNHDAMYWYRQDPGQGLRLIYYSQIVNDFQKGDIAEGYSVSREKKESFPLTVTSAQKNPTAFYLCASRMGGANTGELFFGEGSRLTVL.

CDR3 DNA: TGTGCCAGCAGTGCTAGCGCACCCTGGATGGATACGCAGTATTTT. Residues: CASSASAPWMDTQYF. The chain uses TRBV2 and TRBJ2-3; perhaps TRBD2 as D (6 bases). Germline V gives CDR1 SNHLY, CDR2 FYNNEI. Trimming removed 4 bases from V and 6 bases from J, with 17 bases in between. The CDR3 runs to 15 residues. Supplemented by reference TRBV2 and TRBJ2-3, the full variable domain reads EPEVTQTPSHQVTQMGQEVILRCVPISNHLYFYWYRQILGQKVEFLVSFYNNEISEKSEIFDDQFSVERPDGSNFTLKIRSTKLEDSAMYFCASSASAPWMDTQYFGPGTRLTVL.